This T cell receptor (beta chain) stems from a study of shared clonotypes between healthy human individuals. Study details: There were three CD4 naive, three CD4 memory, two CD8 naive and one CD8 memory plates per donor.

Method: immunoSEQ multiplex PCR; TCRdb's copy keeps in-frame clones and lacks some. This table has 2 million to 2.5 million clones, nearly 97% appearing once. Trimming took off 10 bases at V and 0 bases at J, with 18 bases between the two ends. The CDR3 has 15 residues. Germline V gives CDR1 MGHDK, CDR2 SYGVNS. This clonotype was sampled from a young man in good health. The genes are TRBV25-1 and TRBJ1-2; D gene uncertain. Sequencing was carried out using naive CD4+ T cells sorted from blood. Sample subset: CD45RA+ positively selected. Here the CDR3 reads CATSDGDKPNYGYTF. The CDR3 region has the DNA TGTGCCACCTCGGACGGGGATAAGCCTAACTATGGCTACACCTTC.